The 3 T cell receptor beta chains below were found in one sample sequenced in a study of Graves' ophthalmopathy and Graves' hyperthyroidism (dated by TCRdb to 2017 to 2018). The sequencing machine was an Illumina HiSeq 2000. TCR beta CDR3 regions were amplified from RNA transcripts for repertoire sequencing. HTBI primers and the Qiagen OneStep RT-PCR kit were used in a first-round RT-PCR, which was followed by a second-round multiplex PCR, size selection and purification. TCRdb reworked the public reads: Q25 trimming with fastp, MiXCR clone assembly, productive beta chains retained. Rows matching on CDR3 protein sequence are summarized as one entry with the most common DNA and genes. For this sample there are roughly 600,000 distinct CDR3 sequences; 35% to 45% appear just once. The ten biggest clones cover approximately 4.1% of the sample. The specimen was peripheral blood or thyroid tissue (not recorded which). Source of these receptors: an adult man with Graves' hyperthyroidism.

About this clonotype: With a much larger clone just one base away, this may be a read error. V gene TRBV7-9 combines with J gene TRBJ1-5; D is unresolved. V was pared by 5 bases and J by 5 bases, with 4 bases between. Germline values: CDR1 SEHNR, CDR2 FQNEAQ (reference sequence). The length of the CDR3 is 11 residues. CDR3 sequence (DNA): TGTGCCAGCAGCCCCTATCAGCCCCAGCATTTT. Its translation is CASSPYQPQHF.

V is TRBV24-1 and J is TRBJ2-1; 9 bases fit TRBD2. V trimming: 1 base; J trimming: 4 bases; junction bases outside the gene matches: 4. Germline V gene lookup returns CDR1 KGHDR and CDR2 SFDVKD. The CDR3 covers 16 residues. The CDR3 DNA is TGTGCCACCAGTGATTTTGCGGGGGGGGGATACAATGAGCAGTTCTTC. Amino acid sequence: CATSDFAGGGYNEQFF.

There are many counts of this clonotype. The V gene is TRBV6-1, the J gene TRBJ1-6; TRBD1 aligns across 7 bases. There are 14 residues in the CDR3. Germline V CDR1 and CDR2: MNHNS, SASEGT. The CDR3 region is CATRETGRNSPLHF. The CDR3 DNA reads TGTGCAACTCGGGAGACAGGGCGGAATTCACCCCTCCACTTT.